This T cell receptor beta chain was observed in a study of T cells in localized non-small cell lung cancer. A remark on this clone: Its specificity is unknown.

Profiling relied on immunoSEQ multiplex PCR, and the TCRdb table lists in-frame clones only, not all of them. The sample yields 75,000 to 80,000 clones, approximately 80% seen once. Study observations and caveats: The study sequenced only one region of the tumor. As a result, intratumor heterogeneity could not be excluded and remains possible. A median of approximately 50 clones ranked among the top 100 in tumor appeared in adjacent lung. Uninvolved neighboring lung showed the greatest T cell clonality, exceeding tumor.

Trimming shortened V by 0 bases and J by 4 bases, and 11 bases separated the two germline ends. There are 15 residues in the CDR3. Germline assignment: CDR1 SGDLS and CDR2 YYNGEE. The TCR originated in a female donor over 55 with stage I lung adenocarcinoma. This rearrangement joins TRBV9 to TRBJ2-1; D call uncertain. The sequenced sample was peripheral blood, obtained before any cancer treatment. The CDR3 DNA is TGTGCCAGCAGCGTAGGTGTATACTCATACAATGAGCAGTTCTTC. Encoded protein: CASSVGVYSYNEQFF.